This T cell receptor beta chain comes out of a study of metastatic and nonmetastatic thyroid tumors (dated by TCRdb to 2018 to 2020). At the level of the whole study: The researchers compared repertoires between peripheral blood samples and tumor or nodule tissue samples from patients with malignant or benign thyroid disease.

As for this clone: What antigen it recognizes has not been identified. Base quality data are lacking; no much larger clone is found one base away.

The junction shows trimming of 10 bases on V and 9 bases on J, plus 31 bases between the germline ends. Counted from cysteine to phenylalanine, this CDR3 has 16 amino acids. The kept DNA is CDR3 alone, 48 bases in frame from the first base. No patient had received any treatment before thyroid surgery. Using T-cell receptor beta sequencing, the researchers looked back retrospectively at clinical samples from patients, gathered between the early 2010s and the late 2010s. The library was made by PCR. Sequencing instrument: Illumina HiSeq 4000. The TCR beta-chain CDR3 region of each patient was profiled by high-throughput sequencing. Regarding the original processing steps: A classifier to discriminate distant-metastatic papillary thyroid cancer patients was built from CDR3 differences across clinicopathological groups. The Shannon index was used to measure repertoire diversity, and the Morisita-Horn index was used to measure how similar tumor and blood repertoires were. TCRdb's own reprocessing of the public reads used fastp at Q25 and MiXCR and kept productive beta chains. These V and J calls derive from TCRdb rather than the authors' analysis. This sample has 27,000 or so clones in its table, and 16% of those were observed once. The ten largest clones take up around 6.1% of the sample.

Results the study describes overall, beyond this receptor: TCR beta diversity was reported as significantly higher in malignant tumors than in benign nodules, in both blood and tumor samples.

The clonotype was recovered from a male donor with papillary thyroid cancer or a benign thyroid nodule (not recorded which). Some clones in this sample may be carry-over from other donors' samples. The sequence joins TRBV12-3 or TRBV12-4 to TRBJ2-7; the D gene is possibly TRBD1, with 5 bases matching. Sequenced sample: blood. At the DNA level, the sequence is TGTGCCATCAGCTTAGGAAAGCGCAGGGTCGACGTAGGGCAGTACTTC. Its protein product is CAISLGKRRVDVGQYF.